The T cell receptor (beta chain) under discussion was sequenced for a study of blood T cell repertoires in COVID-19 (dated by TCRdb to 2020 to 2021). Regarding the study in general: The collaborator samples originated in the United States, Italy and Spain and spanned the acute and convalescent phases of COVID-19. HLA class I and class II types, where available, came from metadata supplied by the sample provider rather than from assay-based typing. The dataset comprised deeply sampled blood TCRbeta repertoires from subjects exposed to, actively infected with, or recovered from COVID-19. A de-identified subject ID, COVID-19 status, age in years and sex were almost always included in the sample metadata. The repertoires were made available in a free public database intended to serve as a resource for research on the immune response to SARS-CoV-2. The samples were drawn from two sources: the first 160 participants of the ongoing ImmuneRACE study, and about 1,300 subjects contributed by 6 global collaborators. The prospective study material was composed of cDNA or gDNA derived from T cells, B-cell-depleted T cells, or PBMCs. Broader findings and caveats from the paper: Clinical and demographic metadata were provided uncurated, with the amount varying by source and participant.

The germline V gene encodes CDR1 MDHEN and CDR2 SYDVKM. V lost 3 bases and J lost 7 bases, and the count of bases not matched to a germline gene is 15. The CDR3 covers 17 residues, taking in both the cysteine and the phenylalanine. The only DNA kept is the CDR3, 51 bases in frame from the first base. TCRbeta CDR3 regions were amplified from genomic DNA using the immunoSEQ Assay, a bias-controlled multiplex PCR. For the original study's pipeline: Nucleated cell counts per sample were estimated from amplification of reference gene primers within the assay. Sequence reads were collapsed and filtered to measure the absolute abundance of every unique TCRbeta CDR3 rearrangement. Productive Simpson clonality was computed per sample as the square root of Simpson's diversity index over productive rearrangements. This is the immuneACCESS table as TCRdb keeps it, with only in-frame sequences that have V and J called. A part of the clones is gone; compared with another copy, unresolved V genes explain less than half, and the rest is unexplained. V and J calls and clone size come straight from that table; D and trimming were deduced from the DNA. This sample has a few hundred thousand clones in its table, and 88% of those were observed once. Under 8% of the sample rests with the top ten.

A second Seattle source provided samples from volunteer blood donors who had recovered from COVID-19. Each collaborating institution followed its own protocols to collect whole blood in K2EDTA tubes. Collaborator samples were shipped for TCRbeta analysis as frozen whole blood, isolated PBMCs, or DNA extracted from either sample type. As for this clone: Its specific antigen is unknown. Base quality data are lacking; no much larger clone is found one base away.

The sequence came from a woman in her 30s who had recovered from COVID-19. Sample: peripheral blood. The V gene is TRBV28 and the J gene is TRBJ2-7; TRBD2 fits 10 bases in the junction. The bases read TGTGCCAGCAGTTTTAGCCTAGCGGGGGCCCTACTAGAGGAGCAGTACTTC. Its coded protein is CASSFSLAGALLEEQYF.